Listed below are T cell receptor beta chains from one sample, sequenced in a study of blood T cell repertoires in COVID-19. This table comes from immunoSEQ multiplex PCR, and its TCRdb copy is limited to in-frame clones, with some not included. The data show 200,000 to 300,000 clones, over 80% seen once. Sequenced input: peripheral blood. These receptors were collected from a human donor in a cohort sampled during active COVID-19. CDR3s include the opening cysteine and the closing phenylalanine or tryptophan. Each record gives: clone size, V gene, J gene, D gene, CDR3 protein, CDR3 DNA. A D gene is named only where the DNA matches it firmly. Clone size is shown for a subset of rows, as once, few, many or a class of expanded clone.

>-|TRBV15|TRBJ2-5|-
CATSRDVQGKGETQYF
TGTGCCACCAGCAGAGATGTGCAGGGAAAGGGGGAGACCCAGTACTTC
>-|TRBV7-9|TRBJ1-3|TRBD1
CASRRQGPGNTIYF
TGTGCCAGCAGACGACAGGGGCCAGGAAACACCATATATTTT
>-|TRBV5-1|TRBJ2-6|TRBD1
CASSQDRAGANVLTF
TGCGCCAGCAGCCAGGACAGGGCTGGGGCCAACGTCCTGACTTTC
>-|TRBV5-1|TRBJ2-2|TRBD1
CASSTGQEVGELFF
TGCGCCAGCAGCACGGGACAGGAGGTCGGGGAGCTGTTTTTT
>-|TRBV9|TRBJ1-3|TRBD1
CASSTGTAIGNTIYF
TGTGCCAGCAGCACCGGGACAGCGATAGGAAACACCATATATTTT
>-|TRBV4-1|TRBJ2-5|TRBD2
CASSQLGLAVQETQYF
TGCGCCAGCAGCCAATTGGGACTAGCGGTCCAAGAGACCCAGTACTTC
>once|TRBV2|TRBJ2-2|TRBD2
CASGNGGAYTGELFF
TGTGCCAGCGGGAACGGGGGGGCCTACACCGGGGAGCTGTTTTTT
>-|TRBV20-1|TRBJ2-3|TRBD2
CSASSGLAGLDTQYF
TGCAGTGCTAGTTCGGGACTAGCGGGATTAGATACGCAGTATTTT
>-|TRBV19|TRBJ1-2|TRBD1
CASTDRGVQVYGYTF
TGTGCCAGTACGGACAGGGGCGTTCAGGTCTATGGCTACACCTTC
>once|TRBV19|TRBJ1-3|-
CASSIQAANTIYF
TGTGCCAGTAGTATCCAAGCTGCAAACACCATATATTTT
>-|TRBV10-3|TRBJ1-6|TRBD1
CAIRKDREPNSPLHF
TGTGCCATCAGGAAAGACAGGGAGCCGAATTCACCCCTCCACTTT
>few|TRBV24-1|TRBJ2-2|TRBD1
CATSDSRDRGLTGELFF
TGTGCCACCAGTGACTCCCGGGACAGGGGTTTAACCGGGGAGCTGTTTTTT
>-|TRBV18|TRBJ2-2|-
CASSPMDSWGTGELFF
TGTGCCAGCTCACCAATGGACAGTTGGGGCACCGGGGAGCTGTTTTTT
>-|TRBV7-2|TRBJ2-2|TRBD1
CASSPQGVAGELFF
TGTGCCAGCAGCCCGCAGGGGGTTGCCGGGGAGCTGTTTTTT
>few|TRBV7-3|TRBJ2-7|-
CASSSSGGSVYEQYF
TGTGCCAGCAGCTCATCGGGGGGCTCCGTCTACGAGCAGTACTTC
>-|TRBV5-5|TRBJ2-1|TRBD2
CASSWGGLKGTSGRIGEQFF
TGTGCCAGCAGCTGGGGCGGACTTAAAGGGACTAGCGGGAGAATCGGTGAGCAGTTCTTC
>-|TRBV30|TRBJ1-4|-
CAWNREANEKLFF
TGTGCCTGGAATCGCGAAGCGAATGAAAAACTGTTTTTT
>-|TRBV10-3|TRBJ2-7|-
CAISERQLSYEQYF
TGTGCCATCAGTGAGCGACAACTCTCCTACGAGCAGTACTTC
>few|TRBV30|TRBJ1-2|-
CAWRSPSLLGYTF
TGTGCCTGGAGAAGTCCGAGCCTCTTAGGCTACACCTTC
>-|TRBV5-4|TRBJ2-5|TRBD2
CASSLGGGVRETQYF
TGTGCCAGCAGCCTAGGCGGGGGGGTGAGGGAGACCCAGTACTTC
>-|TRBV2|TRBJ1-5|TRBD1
CASSVNRGRGVSNQPQHF
TGTGCCAGCAGTGTAAACAGGGGGCGCGGAGTTAGCAATCAGCCCCAGCATTTT
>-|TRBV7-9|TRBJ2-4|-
CASSHTGMGAKNIQYF
TGTGCCAGCAGCCATACAGGGATGGGGGCCAAAAACATTCAGTACTTC
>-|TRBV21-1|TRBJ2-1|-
CASSKRQRGGNEQFF
TGTGCCAGCAGCAAGCGGCAGCGGGGGGGCAATGAGCAGTTCTTC
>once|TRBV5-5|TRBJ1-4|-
CASSLGGWATNEKLFF
TGTGCCAGCAGCTTGGGTGGGTGGGCGACTAATGAAAAACTGTTTTTT
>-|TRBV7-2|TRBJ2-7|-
CASSFQLGPYEQYF
TGTGCCAGCAGCTTTCAACTTGGGCCCTACGAGCAGTACTTC
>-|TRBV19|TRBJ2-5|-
CASLGNRDRETQYF
TGTGCCAGTCTAGGGAACAGGGATCGAGAGACCCAGTACTTC
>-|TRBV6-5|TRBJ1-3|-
CASTPDSSGNTIYF
TGTGCCAGCACCCCGGACAGCTCTGGAAACACCATATATTTT
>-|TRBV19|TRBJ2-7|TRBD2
CASSSNLAGHSEQYF
TGTGCCAGTAGTTCCAACCTAGCGGGACATAGCGAGCAGTACTTC